This T cell receptor beta chain was retrieved from a study of T cell responses to AZD1222 COVID-19 vaccine (dated by TCRdb to 2020 to 2022). Broadly, across the study: AZD1222 recipients whose second dose came at about 4 weeks and those whose second dose came at about 12 weeks were combined into one group, since spike-specific TCR depth and breadth did not differ between the two schedules. TCR sequencing was performed for 230 to 250 trial participants, of whom 200 to 220 were given two doses of AZD1222 and approximately 26 were given two doses of MenACWY control vaccine. Trial participants were enrolled by age into subgroups of 18-55, 56-69 and 70-plus years, and roughly 150, 30 and 60 TCR-sequenced participants, respectively, were included in these subgroups. Study-wide findings and limitations: A significant rise in spike-specific TCR breadth and depth was observed after two AZD1222 doses relative to day 0 and relative to MenACWY recipients. Nearly half of unique spike-specific TCRs reportedly recognized epitopes outside regions mutated in the B.1.351 and B.1.1.7 variants. Conclusions about previously exposed vaccinees are limited because only a handful of AZD1222 recipients were SARS-CoV-2 seropositive at baseline. Vaccine-associated CD4 TCRs spanned the whole spike protein, with dominant responses in regions 160-218 and 743-854. Most participants were white British and females outnumbered males, and the authors suggested that clonal diversity may have been underestimated. In the small 56-69-year group, the increase in depth fell short of significance, most likely because of low power. No day 14 peak-response samples were available, so repertoires were characterized only after the peak T cell response.

This clone was observed a single time. Its antigen remains unidentified. No base-level quality is on record; no much larger clone is a single base apart. Including cysteine and phenylalanine, the CDR3 has 12 amino acids. Just the 36-base CDR3 DNA is kept, in frame starting at base 1. Deletion took 8 bases off V and 0 bases off J, with a span of 5 bases between the germline ends. CDR1 and CDR2 are drawn from the germline V gene: MDHEN, SYDVKM. The time point label for this specimen denotes: baseline before first vaccination. The vaccinee samples were drawn from two UK trials, COV001 and COV002, one of which was a single-blind randomized controlled phase 2/3 trial testing AZD1222 (ChAdOx1 nCoV-19) in healthy adults. For TCRbeta chain sequencing, PBMC samples from trial participants were taken at day 0 and at day 28 after the second dose. The CDR3 regions of human TCRbeta chains were analyzed by immunosequencing. From the authors' description of their analysis: TCRs in the repertoires were compared against a reference library of SARS-CoV-2-specific TCRs that had been generated with the MIRA antigen-specificity platform. Breadth was defined as the fraction of unique TCRs that were SARS-CoV-2-associated. Depth was defined as the fraction of total T cells that were SARS-CoV-2-associated. Each spike-specific TCR was assigned to its reactive spike region and to a CD4 or CD8 class using the MIRA data. Log10-transformed breadth and depth values were compared by one-way ANOVA with Sidak's multiple comparisons tests. This immuneACCESS table, as held by TCRdb, lists in-frame sequences with V and J called but not all clones. Of the missing ones, under half trace to an unresolved V gene in checked studies; the others have no known cause. D and trimming come from the DNA, and the V and J calls and clone size come from that table. This sample comprises around 140,000 clones, around 90% of them detected only once. About 3% of the sample is held by the ten biggest clonotypes.

The source is an adult in good health. The sequence joins TRBV28 to TRBJ1-3, with the D segment identity uncertain. The sequences come from peripheral blood, collected on day 0 of AZD1222 vaccination. CDR3 loop: CASRTSGNTIYF. The bases are TGTGCCAGCCGGACCTCTGGAAACACCATATATTTT.